The next 29 T cell receptor beta chains were all read from a single sample in a study of CD8+ T cells in alopecia areata. Once RNA had been extracted, it was reverse transcribed into cDNA to act as the sequencing template. Using immunoSEQ multiplex PCR, the repertoire was profiled, and TCRdb retains in-frame clones only, with some absent. The table has approximately 130,000 clones, about 50% seen once; the top ten hold about 11%. The sequencing sample was made of NKG2D-low CD8+ T cells sorted from blood. The origin of the receptors is a human donor with alopecia areata.

The chain carries TRBV6-5 and TRBJ2-2; 7 bases align to TRBD2. In germline, CDR1 is MNHEY, CDR2 SVGAGI. This CDR3 has 14 amino acids. Trimming at V came to 4 bases and at J to 6 bases, leaving 5 bases not matched to a gene. The chain's CDR3 is CASSSRLAPGELFF. CDR3 sequence (DNA): TGTGCCAGCAGTTCGAGACTAGCCCCCGGGGAGCTGTTTTTT.

The chain joins TRBV5-1 to TRBJ1-2, with D tentatively TRBD1 (6 bases). This CDR3 has 14 residues. Germline assignment: CDR1 SGHRS and CDR2 YFSETQ. V shed 4 bases and J shed 1 base, with 11 bases lying between them. The CDR3 nucleotides read TGCGCCAGCAGCCACACGGACAGTAACTATGGCTACACCTTC. This encodes CASSHTDSNYGYTF.

This clone was observed a handful of times. This chain uses TRBV28 with TRBJ2-7, with TRBD1 identical over 7 bases. Germline V gives CDR1 MDHEN, CDR2 SYDVKM. This CDR3 region has 15 residues. With V trimmed by 6 bases and J by 3 bases, 11 bases remained unmatched. CDR3 DNA sequence: TGTGCCAGCAGCCTGACCGGGACAGTAAACTACGAGCAGTACTTC. It yields the protein CASSLTGTVNYEQYF.

This rearrangement joins TRBV6-5 to TRBJ2-3, with a tentative D call TRBD1 (5 bases). Germline-derived CDR1 and CDR2 are MNHEY and SVGAGI. CDR3 length: 14 amino acids. The V and J ends lost 5 bases and 0 bases respectively, with 9 bases between them. The CDR3 DNA is TGTGCCAGCAGTCAGGGCCGTAGCACAGATACGCAGTATTTT. Translating it yields CASSQGRSTDTQYF.

The chain is built from TRBV6-6 and TRBJ2-1; 7 nucleotides agree with TRBD2. Germline V gene sequence: CDR1 MNHNY, CDR2 SVGAGI (reference sequence). The CDR3 spans 14 residues. Germline trimming cut 1 base from V and 5 bases from J; bases unmatched to any gene: 2. The CDR3 sequence is CASSYLGGNNEQFF. The CDR3 nucleotides read TGTGCCAGCAGTTACTTGGGGGGGAACAATGAGCAGTTCTTC.

Concerning this clone: Other nucleotide sequences in the sample specify the same CDR3. The rearrangement uses TRBV29-1 and TRBJ1-1; D is ambiguous. The CDR3 is made up of 11 amino acids. Trimming took 4 bases from V and 4 from J, leaving 7 bases between them. CDR1 and CDR2 from the germline V gene are SQVTM and ANQGSEA. The CDR3 DNA sequence: TGCAGCGTTGGCGGTGGCACTGAAGCTTTCTTT. Its translation: CSVGGGTEAFF.

This rearrangement joins TRBV29-1 to TRBJ2-7, with 12 bases lining up with TRBD2. V was pared by 5 bases and J by 6 bases, with 5 bases of the junction left unmatched. The CDR3 is 13 amino acids. Looked up from germline, CDR1 is SQVTM and CDR2 is ANQGSEA. Here the CDR3 reads CSVTPSGGVEQYF. The CDR3 DNA is TGCAGCGTTACCCCTAGCGGGGGGGTCGAGCAGTACTTC.

This clone was counted between two and nine times. The DNA of the CDR3 is TGTGCCAGCAGCTTAGGGGTCACGAAGGAAGAGACCCAGTACTTC. It yields the protein CASSLGVTKEETQYF. V usage is TRBV7-9 and J usage is TRBJ2-5; D is unresolved. The V gene lost 1 base and the J gene lost 3 bases, with 12 bases spanning the gap. The CDR3 contains 15 residues. Per germline, CDR1 SEHNR and CDR2 FQNEAQ (reference sequence).

This chain joins TRBV5-1 and TRBJ2-3; tentative D call: TRBD2 (6 bases). This CDR3 region has 14 residues. Trimming cost V 7 bases and J 0 bases, with 12 bases left between them. Germline CDR1 reads SGHRS; CDR2 reads YFSETQ. The CDR3 here is CASDREFSTDTQYF. CDR3 nucleotides: TGCGCCAGCGACCGGGAGTTCAGCACAGATACGCAGTATTTT.

This chain joins TRBV29-1 and TRBJ1-1, with 8 bases fitting TRBD1. With 7 bases clipped from V and 5 bases from J, the junction kept 6 bases outside the gene matches. The CDR3 is 12 amino acids. CDR1 and CDR2 from the germline V gene are SQVTM and ANQGSEA. CDR3 DNA sequence: TGCAGCGCCAGACAGGGGACTACTGAAGCTTTCTTT. Translated: CSARQGTTEAFF. The whole variable domain, remainder taken from reference TRBV29-1 and TRBJ1-1, is SAVISQKPSRDICQRGTSLTIQCQVDSQVTMMFWYRQQPGQSLTLIATANQGSEATYESGFVIDKFPISRPNLTFSTLTVSNMSPEDSSIYLCSARQGTTEAFFGQGTRLTVV.

The chain joins TRBV5-1 to TRBJ2-1; weak D call: TRBD2 (6 bases). Germline V lookup: CDR1 SGHRS, CDR2 YFSETQ. The CDR3 contains 14 residues. The V end lost 2 bases, the J end lost 6 bases, and 12 bases lay between the germline ends. CDR3 sequence: CASSFAGLVNEQFF. Here the CDR3 DNA reads TGCGCCAGCAGCTTCGCGGGATTGGTCAATGAGCAGTTCTTC.

The V call is TRBV30, the J call TRBJ2-3; D is perhaps TRBD2 (6 bases). The CDR3 is 15 residues long. V was shortened by 4 bases and J by 1 base, with 15 bases between the two germline ends. CDR1 is GTSNPN, CDR2 SVGIG, per germline (reference sequence). CDR3 DNA: TGTGCCTGGACTTTATCCGGGGGACGCACAGATACGCAGTATTTT. This codes for CAWTLSGGRTDTQYF.

This chain links TRBV7-2 with TRBJ2-6; D is undetermined. Trimming shortened V by 4 bases and J by 2 bases, and 0 bases separated the two germline ends. From germline, CDR1 is SGHTA and CDR2 FQGNSA. This CDR3 has 12 amino acids. The CDR3, as DNA: TGTGCCAGCAGCTCTGGGGCCAACGTCCTGACTTTC. It translates to CASSSGANVLTF.

The rearrangement links TRBV11-2 to TRBJ2-7, with TRBD2 matching over 11 bases. V lost 4 bases and J lost 3; bases outside the gene matches: 5. The CDR3 is 15 residues long. Per germline, CDR1 SGHAT and CDR2 FQNNGV. The CDR3 DNA sequence: TGTGCCAGCAGCTCACCCGGGACTAGCGGCTACGAGCAGTACTTC. Translating gives CASSSPGTSGYEQYF.

With respect to this clone: Other DNA variants within this sample encode the same CDR3. The V gene is TRBV29-1, the J gene TRBJ1-1; D perhaps matches TRBD1 (6 bases). V was pared by 6 bases and J by 6 bases, with 14 bases between. The length of the CDR3 is 12 residues. The germline CDR1 and CDR2 sequences are SQVTM and ANQGSEA. The CDR3 here is CSVGTGSAEAFF. The CDR3 nucleotides read TGCAGCGTCGGTACAGGGAGCGCTGAAGCTTTCTTT.

In nucleotides, the CDR3 is TGTGCCAGCCGCTCCTTGCGAGACATTCAGTACTTC. This encodes CASRSLRDIQYF. The chain uses TRBV27 and TRBJ2-4; no firm D call. The CDR3 spans 12 residues. In germline, CDR1 is MNHEY, CDR2 SMNVEV (reference sequence). Trimming pared 8 bases from V and 8 bases from J, leaving 13 bases between.

This clone occurred once. This chain links TRBV30 with TRBJ1-2; unclear D gene. The V gene's germline CDR1 is GTSNPN and CDR2 SVGIG (reference sequence). V was pared by 0 bases and J by 4 bases, with 12 bases between. The CDR3 runs 14 residues. CDR3 protein: CAWSVDPGGYGYTF. CDR3 bases: TGTGCCTGGAGTGTAGATCCAGGCGGCTATGGCTACACCTTC.

The gene calls are TRBV7-3 and TRBJ1-1; the D is unclear. The germline CDR1 and CDR2 sequences are SGHTA and FQGTGA. V lost 1 base and J 0 bases, leaving 9 bases between the germline ends. The CDR3 consists of 15 residues. The DNA of the CDR3 is TGTGCCAGCAGCTTAATGCGAAGGTTGAACACTGAAGCTTTCTTT. Translating gives CASSLMRRLNTEAFF. Full variable domain (missing parts from reference TRBV7-3 and TRBJ1-1): GAGVSQTPSNKVTEKGKYVELRCDPISGHTALYWYRQSLGQGPEFLIYFQGTGAADDSGLPNDRFFAVRPEGSVSTLKIQRTERGDSAVYLCASSLMRRLNTEAFFGQGTRLTVV.

The chain carries TRBV4-1 and TRBJ2-3; D is unclear. The V and J ends lost 4 bases and 3 bases respectively, with 5 bases between them. From germline, CDR1 is MGHRA and CDR2 YSYEKL. The CDR3 extends over 12 amino acids. The CDR3 is CASSPGTDTQYF. For the CDR3, the DNA is TGCGCCAGCAGCCCCGGGACAGATACGCAGTATTTT.

There are a few counts of this clone. The chain is built from TRBV19 and TRBJ1-5; D is undetermined. The ends were cut back, 11 bases at V and 11 bases at J, with 10 bases in the middle. CDR3 length: 9 amino acids. Germline loops: CDR1 LNHDA, CDR2 SQIVND (reference sequence). In nucleotides, the CDR3 is TGTGCCCTGTGGGTGTCCCAGCATTTT. Amino acid sequence: CALWVSQHF.

This clone was seen a handful of times. The J gene is TRBJ2-7, the V gene TRBV29-1; possible D gene TRBD2, 6 bases. This CDR3 spans 13 amino acids. Germline loops: CDR1 SQVTM, CDR2 ANQGSEA. The V end was cut by 7 bases, the J end by 5 bases, with 18 bases between. The CDR3 DNA reads as TGCAGCGCCATCACCGGGGACTTTGACGAGCAGTACTTC. Amino acid sequence: CSAITGDFDEQYF.

The V call is TRBV7-2, the J call TRBJ2-3, with D possibly TRBD2 on 5 matching bases. CDR3 size: 11 residues. V shed 11 bases and J shed 3 bases, with 9 bases lying between them. From germline, CDR1 is SGHTA and CDR2 FQGNSA. This chain's CDR3 is CACGPTDTQYF. The CDR3 DNA follows: TGTGCCTGCGGGCCTACAGATACGCAGTATTTT.

The V call is TRBV29-1, the J call TRBJ2-5, with D possibly being TRBD2 (6 bases). CDR1 is SQVTM, CDR2 ANQGSEA, per germline. The V end lost 0 bases, the J end lost 4 bases, and 12 bases lay between the germline ends. This CDR3 region has 14 residues. CDR3 sequence reads: CSVEDARRAETQYF. CDR3 DNA: TGCAGCGTTGAAGATGCTAGGAGGGCAGAGACCCAGTACTTC.

The chain couples TRBV5-1 to TRBJ2-2; D possibly uses TRBD1 or TRBD2 (6 bases each). The CDR3 is 17 amino acids. With 3 bases removed from V and 0 bases from J, the gap between germline ends came to 15 bases. Germline CDR1 reads SGHRS; CDR2 reads YFSETQ. As DNA, the CDR3 is TGCGCCAGCAGCTGGAAGAAGGAGGGGGCGAACACCGGGGAGCTGTTTTTT. Translating it yields CASSWKKEGANTGELFF. Based on the CDR3 plus reference TRBV5-1 and TRBJ2-2, the full variable domain is KAGVTQTPRYLIKTRGQQVTLSCSPISGHRSVSWYQQTPGQGLQFLFEYFSETQRNKGNFPGRFSGRQFSNSRSEMNVSTLELGDSALYLCASSWKKEGANTGELFFGEGSRLTVL.

The chain recombines TRBV2 with TRBJ2-7, with D maybe TRBD1 (5 bases). The CDR3 is 15 residues long. V was trimmed by 3 bases and J by 0 bases, leaving 12 bases between them. Looked up from germline, CDR1 is SNHLY and CDR2 is FYNNEI. The CDR3 spells CASSEGRPPSYEQYF. The CDR3 bases are TGTGCCAGCAGTGAGGGGCGTCCTCCCTCCTACGAGCAGTACTTC. Filled out from reference TRBV2 and TRBJ2-7, the complete variable domain reads EPEVTQTPSHQVTQMGQEVILRCVPISNHLYFYWYRQILGQKVEFLVSFYNNEISEKSEIFDDQFSVERPDGSNFTLKIRSTKLEDSAMYFCASSEGRPPSYEQYFGPGTRLTVT.

This clone was seen a handful of times. The chain couples TRBV29-1 to TRBJ2-7; 12 bases match TRBD1. After removal of 4 bases from V and 3 bases from J, the junction contained 7 bases not matched to a gene. CDR3 length: 15 amino acids. CDR1 is SQVTM, CDR2 ANQGSEA, per germline. CDR3 loop: CSVVPGQGASYEQYF. The CDR3 DNA follows: TGCAGCGTTGTACCGGGACAGGGGGCGAGCTACGAGCAGTACTTC.

A word on this clone: Its ends do not fully match the called genes, so a read error is possible. V gene TRBV6-5 combines with J gene TRBJ2-3; 13 bases are a match to TRBD2. The CDR3 length is 15 residues. The V gene's germline CDR1 is MNHEY and CDR2 SVGAGI. The CDR3 DNA reads TGTGCCAGCAGTGACTCGACTAGCGGGGGGGATACGCAGTATTTT. This encodes CASSDSTSGGDTQYF.

The chain is built from TRBV7-9 and TRBJ1-1; D might be TRBD1 (5 bases). Germline loops: CDR1 SEHNR, CDR2 FQNEAQ (reference sequence). V dropped 4 bases and J dropped 1 base, with 10 bases sitting between them. This CDR3 is 14 amino acids long. In DNA, the CDR3 is TGTGCCAGCAGCTCCGGGACGGCGAACACTGAAGCTTTCTTT. Protein: CASSSGTANTEAFF.

V is TRBV25-1 and J is TRBJ2-1; TRBD2 is a possible D gene (5 bases). The CDR3 is 14 amino acids. The V gene's germline CDR1 is MGHDK and CDR2 SYGVNS. V shed 1 base and J shed 6 bases, with 10 bases lying between them. CDR3 in amino acids: CASSESGSANEQFF. For the CDR3, the DNA is TGTGCCAGCAGTGAATCGGGAAGCGCCAATGAGCAGTTCTTC.